The 18 T cell receptor beta chains reported below all come from one sample, sequenced in a study of blood T cell repertoires in COVID-19. The method was immunoSEQ multiplex PCR; TCRdb's version includes in-frame clones alone and lacks a portion of them. The repertoire holds 300,000 to 400,000 clones, with roughly 86% as singletons. The material sequenced was peripheral blood. These receptors came from a man younger than 45 with COVID-19, enrolled during active disease.

V usage is TRBV11-2 and J usage is TRBJ2-5; 7 bases agree with TRBD2. CDR1 and CDR2 (germline): SGHAT, FQNNGV. Trimming at V came to 7 bases and at J to 7 bases, leaving 18 bases not matched to a gene. This CDR3 comprises 16 residues. Here the CDR3 reads CASTHPRLAVLGTQYF. CDR3 nucleotides: TGTGCCAGCACCCACCCCCGGCTAGCGGTCCTAGGGACCCAGTACTTC.

The chain links TRBV2 to TRBJ1-2; weak D call: TRBD1 (6 bases). The CDR3 sequence is 14 residues long. The V end lost 5 bases, the J end lost 8 bases, and 18 bases lay between the germline ends. Germline assignment: CDR1 SNHLY and CDR2 FYNNEI. CDR3 loop: CASSLYRVEGGYTF. CDR3 in DNA: TGTGCCAGCAGTCTTTACAGGGTGGAAGGGGGCTACACCTTC.

CDR3 coding DNA: TGTGCCATCAGGGCCACAGGGGGGAGCAATCAGCCCCAGCATTTT. Its translation is CAIRATGGSNQPQHF. The chain carries TRBV10-3 and TRBJ1-5; 8 bases are shared with TRBD1. The V gene's germline CDR1 is ENHRY and CDR2 SYGVKD. Trimming removed 6 bases from V and 1 base from J; junction bases left unmatched: 5. The CDR3 has 15 amino acids.

V is TRBV14 and J is TRBJ2-1; TRBD2 might be the D (6 bases). The V and J ends lost 0 bases and 3 bases respectively, with 15 bases between them. CDR1 SGHDN and CDR2 FVKESK come from the germline V gene. CDR3 size: 17 residues. The CDR3 here is CASSQEGLYYFYNEQFF. The DNA of the CDR3 is TGTGCCAGCAGCCAAGAGGGACTCTACTACTTCTACAATGAGCAGTTCTTC. Together with reference TRBV14 and TRBJ2-1, the CDR3 gives the full variable domain: EAGVTQFPSHSVIEKGQTVTLRCDPISGHDNLYWYRRVMGKEIKFLLHFVKESKQDESGMPNNRFLAERTGGTYSTLKVQPAELEDSGVYFCASSQEGLYYFYNEQFFGPGTRLTVL.

The V call is TRBV30, the J call TRBJ1-3; D remains ambiguous. CDR1 is GTSNPN, CDR2 SVGIG, per germline (reference sequence). Trimming took off 5 bases at V and 4 bases at J, with 9 bases between the two ends. The CDR3 loop spans 12 amino acids. In DNA, the CDR3 is TGTGCCTGGGATTCTCTGGGAAACACCATATATTTT. This gives the protein CAWDSLGNTIYF.

This clone was recorded only once. J is TRBJ2-7 and V is TRBV30, with 8 bases matching TRBD2. With V trimmed by 1 base and J by 3 bases, 8 bases remained unmatched. CDR1 is GTSNPN and CDR2 is SVGIG in the germline V gene (reference sequence). The CDR3 length is 15 residues. CDR3 bases: TGTGCCTGGAGTGGGGAGCCGAGCGGGAGCTACGAGCAGTACTTC. Its translation: CAWSGEPSGSYEQYF.

The chain couples TRBV7-3 to TRBJ1-1; D gene unclear. CDR1 and CDR2 (germline): SGHTA, FQGTGA. CDR3 length: 16 amino acids. Between the trimmed V and J ends, which lost 5 bases and 0 bases, there was a span of 16 bases. DNA for the CDR3: TGTGCCAGCAGCCTTGGAGGCCCCGGCATGAACACTGAAGCTTTCTTT. Protein product: CASSLGGPGMNTEAFF.

The V gene is TRBV7-3, the J gene TRBJ2-1; TRBD2 agrees at 8 bases. The CDR3 contains 15 residues. The V segment lost 4 bases and the J segment 8 bases; nucleotides outside the gene matches: 10. Germline V gene data show CDR1 as SGHTA and CDR2 as FQGTGA. The CDR3 loop is CASSSGLAQVDEQFF. In DNA form, the CDR3 reads TGTGCCAGCAGCTCCGGACTAGCCCAAGTTGATGAGCAGTTCTTC.

The chain joins TRBV18 to TRBJ1-5, with D unresolved. Trimming cost V 5 bases and J 4 bases, with 9 bases left between them. The germline V gene encodes CDR1 KGHSH and CDR2 LQKENI. The CDR3 has 13 amino acids. CDR3 coding DNA: TGTGCCAGCTCATTCAGTAAGAATCAGCCCCAGCATTTT. Its protein is CASSFSKNQPQHF.

The chain recombines TRBV6-2 or TRBV6-3 with TRBJ2-1, with TRBD1 matching over 9 bases. V was clipped by 4 bases and J by 2 bases; unmatched bases: 12. In germline, CDR1 is MNHEY, CDR2 SVGEGT. The CDR3 spans 18 residues. The DNA of the CDR3 is TGTGCCAGCAGTTTAATCCCAGCCGGGACAGGGACCTACAATGAGCAGTTCTTC. This codes for CASSLIPAGTGTYNEQFF.

V is TRBV18 and J is TRBJ2-1; 8 bases align to TRBD1. Looked up from germline, CDR1 is KGHSH and CDR2 is LQKENI. The CDR3 consists of 14 residues. Losses at the gene ends were 6 bases for V and 5 bases for J; bases not matched to a gene: 6. The CDR3 DNA reads as TGTGCCAGCTCGTCAGGACAGGGCAACAATGAGCAGTTCTTC. It yields the protein CASSSGQGNNEQFF.

The chain combines TRBV28 with TRBJ1-4, with 10 nucleotides matching TRBD1. Germline V gene lookup returns CDR1 MDHEN and CDR2 SYDVKM. There are 14 residues in the CDR3. The V and J ends lost 5 bases and 6 bases, in that order; junction bases with no gene match: 3. The chain's CDR3 is CASSQTGGDEKLFF. The CDR3 bases are TGTGCCAGCAGTCAGACAGGGGGCGATGAAAAACTGTTTTTT.

The J gene is TRBJ1-4, the V gene TRBV7-2; D is perhaps TRBD1 (6 bases). This CDR3 region has 16 residues. Germline values: CDR1 SGHTA, CDR2 FQGNSA. Trimming cost V 5 bases and J 0 bases, with 13 bases left between them. As DNA, the CDR3 is TGTGCCAGCAGCCGGCCCCCAGGGGCAACTAATGAAAAACTGTTTTTT. Translating it yields CASSRPPGATNEKLFF.

The rearrangement links TRBV7-9 to TRBJ2-7, with TRBD1 matching 8 bases. This CDR3 region has 15 residues. Germline V gene lookup returns CDR1 SEHNR and CDR2 FQNEAQ (reference sequence). V lost 5 bases, J lost 3 bases, and 9 bases stayed unmatched. CDR3 bases: TGTGCCAGCAGCCACCCCGGGACAGGATACTACGAGCAGTACTTC. Amino acids: CASSHPGTGYYEQYF.

This chain connects TRBV20-1 to TRBJ1-1; TRBD1 matches 7 bases. CDR1 is DFQATT, CDR2 SNEGSKA, per germline (reference sequence). Unmatched junction bases numbered 6, after V lost 5 bases and J lost 9 bases. CDR3 size: 11 residues. The chain's CDR3 is CSAPHRGKAFF. In DNA, the CDR3 is TGCAGTGCTCCCCACAGGGGCAAAGCTTTCTTT.

The V and J genes are TRBV6-5 and TRBJ1-5; perhaps TRBD1 as D (5 bases). Deletions cut 3 bases from V and 4 bases from J, with 13 bases between. From germline, CDR1 is MNHEY and CDR2 SVGAGI. This CDR3 spans 15 amino acids. The CDR3 nucleotides read TGTGCCAGCAGTTATCAGCCAGGGAAAAATCAGCCCCAGCATTTT. This sequence encodes CASSYQPGKNQPQHF.

This chain connects TRBV2 to TRBJ1-6, with D perhaps matching TRBD1 (5 bases). Germline CDR1 SNHLY, CDR2 FYNNEI. This CDR3 is 16 amino acids long. V was trimmed by 2 bases and J by 6 bases, leaving 14 bases between them. CDR3 sequence: CASSEPQPQVNSPLHF. The CDR3 DNA follows: TGTGCCAGCAGTGAACCACAACCACAGGTTAATTCACCCCTCCACTTT.

The chain joins TRBV3-1 (or the pseudogene TRBV3-2) to TRBJ2-2; D perhaps matches TRBD1 (6 bases). CDR3 length: 22 amino acids. Germline CDR1 is LGHDT and CDR2 is YNNKEL (reference sequence). V lost 2 bases and J lost 1, with 29 bases in between. CDR3 coding DNA: TGTGCCAGCAGCCAATATGACAGGTCCACCAGCGGTGTAACGAAGAACACCGGGGAGCTGTTTTTT. It encodes CASSQYDRSTSGVTKNTGELFF.